Below, one T cell receptor beta chain is given with its context. Repertoires were generated with immunoSEQ multiplex PCR, while TCRdb's copy carries only in-frame clones and drops some. This sample has tens of thousands of clones, with 90% found just once. This specimen comes from a study of blood T cell repertoires in COVID-19. The germline V and J ends were trimmed by 6 bases and 2 bases, with 10 bases remaining between them. Germline CDR1 and CDR2: LGHNA and YSLEER. The CDR3 spans 13 residues. The V gene is TRBV4-3, the J gene TRBJ1-1; D may be TRBD1 (5 bases). This receptor was identified in an elderly woman with active or convalescent COVID-19. What was sequenced was peripheral blood. In DNA form, the CDR3 reads TGCGCCAGCAGTTATAGGGGTAACACTGAAGCTTTCTTT. This translates into CASSYRGNTEAFF.